This T cell receptor (beta chain) came from a study of T cell responses to AZD1222 COVID-19 vaccine. General observations from the study: A reported finding is that nearly half of spike-specific TCRs target unmutated variant regions. Spike as a whole was targeted by vaccine-associated CD4 TCRs, dominant at 160-218 and 743-854.

Sequencing used immunoSEQ multiplex PCR; TCRdb keeps in-frame clones, though not all of them. Altogether approximately 85,000 clones are present, about 90% being singletons, with the ten largest covering approximately 7%. This clone was found once. Its antigen is unknown. The CDR3 extends over 16 amino acids. Germline CDR1 is LNHNV and CDR2 is YYDKDF (reference sequence). Trimming took off 4 bases at V and 3 bases at J, with 18 bases between the two ends. The sequenced sample was peripheral blood, obtained on day 0 of AZD1222 vaccination. The origin of this receptor is an adult in good health. This chain links TRBV15 with TRBJ1-1; maybe TRBD1 (6 bases). For the CDR3, the DNA is TGTGCCACCAGCACCGCGTTACAGGGATCACACACTGAAGCTTTCTTT. Translated: CATSTALQGSHTEAFF.